These 8 T cell receptor beta chains were all obtained from the same sample, sequenced in a study of human T cells and chemical hapten exposure listed by TCRdb under 2021. Library preparation used RACE. TCRdb shows the sequencer as NextSeq 500. TCRdb trimmed public reads at Q25 via fastp, called clones via MiXCR and kept in-frame beta chains. Every entry covers one CDR3 protein and lists the most common genes and DNA from its rows. This sample lists 50,000 or so distinct CDR3 sequences; roughly 10% were detected once. Over 15% of the sample is held by the ten biggest clonotypes. Explained via the paper, the time point label denotes: patch test 3, about 24 weeks after DPC sensitization. Read against the paper, the sample's treatment or condition label means: therapeutic diphenylcyclopropenone sensitization with weekly scalp DPC. The sequencing used whole blood, collected in connection with sensitization to the hapten diphenylcyclopropenone (DPC). These receptors were taken from a middle-aged woman with alopecia areata. Some clones in this sample may be carry-over from other donors' samples.

The chain employs TRBV5-1 and TRBJ2-5; D ambiguous. This CDR3 region has 11 residues. Germline V gives CDR1 SGHRS, CDR2 YFSETQ. V lost 3 bases and J 0 bases, leaving 0 bases between the germline ends. The CDR3 DNA reads as TGCGCCAGCAGCTACCAAGAGACCCAGTACTTC. Translated, it gives CASSYQETQYF.

This chain uses TRBV12-3 or TRBV12-4 with TRBJ1-4, with 8 nucleotides matching TRBD1. Trimming removed 5 bases from V and 9 bases from J; junction bases left unmatched: 14. The CDR3 loop spans 16 amino acids. In DNA, the CDR3 is TGTGCCAGCAGTCCTTACGGACAGGGAGGAACTCAAAAACTGTTTTTT. Translating gives CASSPYGQGGTQKLFF.

This clonotype was counted a few times. CDR3 loop: CASSGGQGVTDTQYF. Written as DNA, the CDR3 is TGTGCCAGCAGTGGGGGACAGGGAGTCACAGATACGCAGTATTTT. The chain uses TRBV6-5 and TRBJ2-3, with TRBD1 matching 9 bases. V was pared by 5 bases and J by 2 bases, with 5 bases of the junction left unmatched. This CDR3 comprises 15 residues. Germline-derived CDR1 and CDR2 are MNHEY and SVGAGI.

Ten or more counts support this clonotype. The DNA for the CDR3 is TGCGCCAGCAGCCTTGGCTATTGGCAGGGGGCCTACGAGCAGTACTTC. Amino acids: CASSLGYWQGAYEQYF. The V call is TRBV4-1, the J call TRBJ2-7; the match to TRBD1 covers 7 bases. Germline V gives CDR1 MGHRA, CDR2 YSYEKL. CDR3 size: 16 residues. With 4 bases clipped from V and 2 bases from J, the junction kept 11 bases outside the gene matches.

In regard to this clonotype: With a much larger clone just one base away, this may be a read error. J is TRBJ1-6 and V is TRBV7-3; perhaps TRBD1 as D (6 bases). Germline lookup yields CDR1 SGHTA and CDR2 FQGTGA. Trimming stripped 5 bases from V and 11 bases from J, with 16 bases between. The CDR3 sequence is 14 residues long. CDR3 in amino acids: CASSMTGRNTPLHF. CDR3 bases: TGTGCCAGCAGCATGACAGGCAGGAATACACCCCTCCACTTT.

V and J are TRBV5-1 and TRBJ2-1; a weak D match, TRBD1 (5 bases). This CDR3 region has 16 residues. Trimming cost V 4 bases and J 0 bases, with 14 bases left between them. Looked up from germline, CDR1 is SGHRS and CDR2 is YFSETQ. The CDR3 protein is CASSTRVSSSYNEQFF. CDR3 sequence (DNA): TGCGCCAGCAGCACCAGGGTTTCAAGCTCCTACAATGAGCAGTTCTTC.

The rearrangement joins TRBV4-1 to TRBJ2-7; the D is unclear. Germline V CDR1 and CDR2: MGHRA, YSYEKL. This CDR3 has 14 amino acids. Deletions cut 1 base from V and 3 bases from J, with 10 bases between. The CDR3 nucleotides are TGCGCCAGCAGCCAAGTGGACGGTCACTACGAGCAGTACTTC. Encoded protein: CASSQVDGHYEQYF.

This clonotype was picked up a small number of times. The J gene is TRBJ2-2, the V gene TRBV6-1; D gene uncertain. The CDR3 contains 14 residues. Trimming left V 1 base short and J 2 bases short, with 5 bases between. Germline-derived CDR1 and CDR2 are MNHNS and SASEGT. CDR3 region: CASSEVVNTGELFF. CDR3 DNA sequence: TGTGCCAGCAGTGAAGTTGTCAACACCGGGGAGCTGTTTTTT.